The entry that follows covers one T cell receptor (beta chain) sequence. Its specificity is unknown. With 1 base removed from V and 6 bases from J, the gap between germline ends came to 13 bases. The CDR3 has 15 residues. Germline CDR1 SGHAT, CDR2 FQNNGV. The data were taken from a study of metastatic and nonmetastatic thyroid tumors. Study information: Repertoires were compared across blood and tumor or nodule tissue from malignant and benign thyroid patients.

Study-level points and caveats: Reportedly, malignant thyroid tumors had significantly higher TCR beta diversity than benign nodules, in blood and tumor.

Every patient underwent thyroid surgery untreated. As originally analysed: A papillary thyroid cancer distant-metastasis classifier was built from CDR3 differences across clinicopathological groups. TCRdb recomputed clones from the PCR reads via MiXCR. It is TCRdb's table, rather than the study itself, that gives the V and J calls and clone size. The sample gives roughly 20,000 clones, just over 35% of which show up once; around 30% is in the top ten. The chain carries TRBV11-2 and TRBJ2-1; a possible D gene is TRBD2 (6 bases). This TCR was sampled from a female donor with papillary thyroid cancer or a benign thyroid nodule (not recorded which). Some clones in this sample may be carry-over from other donors' samples. The source material was tumor tissue. This CDR3 reads CASSLGADYGNEQFF. Here the CDR3 DNA reads TGTGCCAGCAGCTTAGGAGCGGACTATGGCAATGAGCAGTTCTTC.